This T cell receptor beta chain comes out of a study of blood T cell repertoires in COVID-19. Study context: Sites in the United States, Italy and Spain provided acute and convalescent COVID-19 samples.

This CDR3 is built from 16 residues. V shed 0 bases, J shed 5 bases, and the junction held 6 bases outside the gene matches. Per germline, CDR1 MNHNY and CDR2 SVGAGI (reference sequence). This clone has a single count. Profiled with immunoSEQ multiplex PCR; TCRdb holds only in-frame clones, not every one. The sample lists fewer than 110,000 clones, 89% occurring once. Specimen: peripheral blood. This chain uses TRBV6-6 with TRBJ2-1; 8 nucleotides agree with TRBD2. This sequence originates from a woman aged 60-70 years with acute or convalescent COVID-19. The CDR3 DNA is TGTGCCAGCAGTTACTCTTGGCGGGAGGCCAACAATGAGCAGTTCTTC. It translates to CASSYSWREANNEQFF.